Listed below are T cell receptor beta chains from one sample, sequenced in a study of shared clonotypes between healthy human individuals. Using immunoSEQ multiplex PCR, the repertoire was profiled, and TCRdb retains in-frame clones only, with some absent. The table has roughly 2.5 million clones, around 90% seen once. The material sequenced was naive CD4+ T cells sorted from blood. The receptors stem from a man younger than 35 in good health. Both conserved end residues are part of each CDR3. Each record gives: J gene, D gene, V gene, clone size, CDR3 protein, CDR3 DNA. A D gene is named only where the DNA matches it firmly. Only some rows state a clone size, as once, few, many or a class for expanded clones.

TRBJ1-2	TRBD1	TRBV5-5	NA	CASSSVPGQGLDYGYTF	TGTGCCAGCAGCTCCGTCCCGGGACAGGGATTAGACTATGGCTACACCTTC
TRBJ2-1	NA	TRBV6-1	NA	CASSWGANNEQFF	TGTGCCAGCAGTTGGGGGGCGAACAATGAGCAGTTCTTC
TRBJ1-1	NA	TRBV10-3	NA	CAISAIQGTEAFF	TGTGCCATCAGTGCGATACAGGGCACTGAAGCTTTCTTT
TRBJ1-2	TRBD1	TRBV7-6	NA	CASSPHLGQGGYTF	TGTGCCAGCAGCCCTCATTTAGGACAGGGGGGCTACACCTTC
TRBJ2-7	NA	TRBV2	NA	CASSELEGPYEQYF	TGTGCCAGCAGTGAACTAGAGGGACCCTACGAGCAGTACTTC
TRBJ1-1	TRBD1	TRBV6-5	NA	CASYRGTEAFF	TGTGCCAGCTACAGGGGGACTGAAGCTTTCTTT
TRBJ1-1	NA	TRBV19	NA	CASSIGNTINTEAFF	TGTGCCAGTAGTATCGGAAATACCATTAACACTGAAGCTTTCTTT
TRBJ2-3	NA	TRBV5-1	NA	CASSPHYGTWAGTDTQYF	TGCGCCAGCAGCCCGCATTACGGGACTTGGGCCGGCACAGATACGCAGTATTTT
TRBJ1-6	NA	TRBV6-1	NA	CASRSGSYNSPLHF	TGTGCCAGCAGGTCAGGCTCCTATAATTCACCCCTCCACTTT
TRBJ2-1	TRBD2	TRBV15	NA	CATSHIAGGLNEQFF	TGTGCCACCAGCCATATAGCGGGGGGCCTCAATGAGCAGTTCTTC
TRBJ1-2	TRBD1	TRBV27	NA	CASSSTGNYGYTF	TGTGCCAGCAGTTCGACAGGGAACTATGGCTACACCTTC
TRBJ1-1	NA	TRBV7-2	NA	CASGRIMNTEAFF	TGTGCCAGCGGCCGTATTATGAACACTGAAGCTTTCTTT
TRBJ1-4	NA	TRBV27	NA	CASCTRRSGEKLFF	TGTGCCAGCTGTACCCGGAGGAGCGGTGAAAAACTGTTTTTT
TRBJ2-7	NA	TRBV6-5	NA	CASSYSVGEQYF	TGTGCCAGCAGTTACTCCGTCGGGGAGCAGTACTTC
TRBJ1-2	TRBD1	TRBV9	NA	CASSATGTGVDYGYTF	TGTGCCAGCAGCGCGACGGGGACAGGGGTAGACTATGGCTACACCTTC
TRBJ2-7	NA	TRBV2	NA	CASRGEATYEQYF	TGTGCCAGCAGGGGGGAAGCGACCTACGAGCAGTACTTC
TRBJ2-3	TRBD2	TRBV6-4	once	CASSGSGGIADTQYF	TGTGCCAGCAGTGGTAGCGGGGGGATCGCAGATACGCAGTATTTT
TRBJ2-3	TRBD2	TRBV9	once	CASSVASGRVADTQYF	TGTGCCAGCAGCGTAGCGAGCGGGAGGGTTGCAGATACGCAGTATTTT
TRBJ2-7	TRBD1	TRBV6-1	NA	CASSENSPGTGRPYEQYF	TGTGCCAGCAGTGAAAACTCCCCCGGGACAGGGCGTCCCTACGAGCAGTACTTC
TRBJ1-1	NA	TRBV6-6	NA	CASSYSDSLNTEAFF	TGTGCCAGCAGTTACTCGGACAGCCTGAACACTGAAGCTTTCTTT
TRBJ2-7	TRBD2	TRBV5-4	NA	CASSLTSGSSKGYEQYF	TGTGCCAGCTCACTTACTAGCGGGAGTAGCAAAGGCTACGAGCAGTACTTC
TRBJ2-2	NA	TRBV7-9	NA	CASSLGRVITGEFAGELFF	TGTGCCAGCAGCTTAGGCCGGGTAATAACGGGAGAGTTTGCCGGGGAGCTGTTTTTT
TRBJ2-7	TRBD2	TRBV19	NA	CASSTPGRDYEQYF	TGTGCCAGTAGTACACCCGGGAGGGACTACGAGCAGTACTTC
TRBJ2-7	NA	TRBV7-2	NA	CASSRFLLGNYEQYF	TGTGCCAGCAGCCGTTTCCTGCTAGGGAACTACGAGCAGTACTTC
TRBJ1-1	NA	TRBV2	few	CASKSGTVNTEAFF	TGTGCCAGCAAGAGTGGTACGGTGAACACTGAAGCTTTCTTT
TRBJ2-2	TRBD2	TRBV11-3	NA	CASSLRVAGDAYTGELFF	TGTGCCAGCAGCTTAAGAGTAGCGGGCGACGCATACACCGGGGAGCTGTTTTTT
TRBJ1-1	NA	TRBV29-1	NA	CSVANSGGYTEAFF	TGCAGCGTTGCCAACAGTGGCGGCTACACTGAAGCTTTCTTT
TRBJ1-5	TRBD1	TRBV30	NA	CAWSVRSGQGNQPQHF	TGTGCCTGGAGTGTTCGTTCGGGACAGGGAAATCAGCCCCAGCATTTT
TRBJ2-7	TRBD1	TRBV27	once	CASRDRALSYEQYF	TGTGCCAGCCGTGACAGGGCTCTCTCCTACGAGCAGTACTTC
TRBJ2-7	NA	TRBV21-1	NA	CASSKVDRVRLREQYF	TGTGCCAGCAGCAAAGTCGACAGGGTCCGCTTGAGGGAGCAGTACTTC
TRBJ2-5	NA	TRBV6-5	NA	CASTGQTGTQYF	TGTGCCAGCACGGGGCAAACGGGGACCCAGTACTTC
TRBJ2-3	NA	TRBV13	NA	CASSLGAGWGTDTQYF	TGTGCCAGCAGCTTAGGGGCAGGGTGGGGCACAGATACGCAGTATTTT
TRBJ2-3	TRBD2	TRBV10-3	once	CAISSGRAGTDTQYF	TGTGCCATCAGTAGCGGGAGGGCCGGCACAGATACGCAGTATTTT
TRBJ1-1	TRBD1	TRBV28	NA	CASSFNRGAFF	TGTGCCAGCAGTTTTAACAGGGGGGCTTTCTTT
TRBJ1-2	NA	TRBV14	NA	CASSQAGVGHGYTF	TGTGCCAGCAGCCAGGCAGGGGTCGGGCATGGCTACACCTTC
TRBJ1-2	TRBD1	TRBV5-6	NA	CASRLQGAGSYGYTF	TGTGCCAGCAGGTTACAGGGGGCGGGTAGCTATGGCTACACCTTC
TRBJ2-1	TRBD1	TRBV5-1	NA	CASSVQGANEQFF	TGCGCCAGCAGCGTCCAGGGGGCCAATGAGCAGTTCTTC
TRBJ2-7	NA	TRBV7-8	NA	CASGVSLTSSYEQYF	TGTGCCAGCGGGGTCAGCCTGACGAGCTCCTACGAGCAGTACTTC
TRBJ1-1	NA	TRBV5-1	NA	CASSLRGQDTEAFF	TGCGCCAGCAGCTTGCGTGGTCAGGACACTGAAGCTTTCTTT
TRBJ1-4	NA	TRBV19	NA	CASSKAGKVEKLFF	TGTGCCAGTAGTAAGGCAGGGAAGGTTGAAAAACTGTTTTTT